This TCR beta chain derives from a study of cytomegalovirus exposure and HLA in healthy donors. Study conclusions and caveats: A few CMV-associated chains were confirmed in vitro to be specific for CMV antigens.

Data came from immunoSEQ multiplex PCR; TCRdb stores just in-frame clones and leaves some out. The sample records 90,000 to 100,000 clones, approximately 93% being singletons. Notes on this clone: The target antigen is unknown.

Source material: PBMCs. The sequence was collected from a woman in her 30s in good health and CMV-seropositive.

DNA of the CDR3: TGTGCCAGCAGTCCCACCCCTATGATTGCCTACGAGCAGTACTTC. Amino acids: CASSPTPMIAYEQYF. V is TRBV27 and J is TRBJ2-7; no clear D. The CDR3 has 15 amino acids. Germline CDR1 and CDR2: MNHEY and SMNVEV (reference sequence). V was trimmed by 5 bases and J by 2 bases, leaving 16 bases between them.